The clone carrying this T cell receptor beta chain is termed medium-sized. The target antigen is unknown. These data are taken from a study of vaccination and CD4 T cells after COVID-19. Study in general: The makeup of the convalescents was six males and four females, two of them Hispanic.

CDR3 size: 16 residues. Germline V gene data show CDR1 as SGHTA and CDR2 as FQGNSA. With 1 base removed from V and 4 bases from J, the gap between germline ends came to 16 bases. Study results and caveats: For convalescent patients, 304 of the 307 vaccine-specific clones analyzed were classified as spike mono-reactive.

Sequencing of the DNA from cultured CD4+ T cells was carried out with the Oncomine TCR Beta short-read assay. TCRdb re-analysed the PCR reads in MiXCR, keeping a single row per CDR3 protein. The repertoire holds roughly 13,000 distinct CDR3 sequences, with 20% to 30% as singletons. Treatment given: approximately nine-day PBMC culture with coronavirus spike peptide pools or control peptides (ViraFEST assay). The receptor was isolated from a human donor who had recovered from COVID-19. The sequencing here drew on CD4+ T cells from blood, cultured in vitro, taken after SARS-CoV-2 vaccination. The chain is built from TRBV7-2 and TRBJ1-2; D possibly corresponds to TRBD1 (6 bases). CDR3 in amino acids: CASSLVPGVRGYGYTF. CDR3 sequence (DNA): TGTGCCAGCAGCTTAGTACCAGGGGTGCGCGGCTATGGCTACACCTTC.